This T cell receptor beta chain derives from a study of T-cell reconstitution after alpha-beta-depleted transplantation in children. The CDR3 loop spans 15 amino acids. Germline V CDR1 and CDR2: SGHRS, YFSETQ. V was clipped by 3 bases and J by 5 bases, with 16 bases between them. For TCRbeta, the library was prepared with unique molecular identifiers. TCRdb itself ran the PCR reads through MiXCR, one entry per CDR3 protein. The sample carries approximately 240,000 distinct CDR3 sequences, approximately 9% recorded once. The sample in question was PBMCs from the stem cell graft donor, obtained from the stem cell graft. The clonotype was recovered from a human donor who donated a stem cell graft to a child with acute lymphoblastic leukemia. V usage is TRBV5-1 and J usage is TRBJ2-3; D is possibly TRBD2 (6 bases). CDR3 loop: CASSSLAGQGDTQYF. The CDR3 nucleotides read TGCGCCAGCAGCTCCCTTGCGGGGCAGGGAGATACGCAGTATTTT.